These 12 T cell receptor beta chains share one sample of origin, sequenced in a study of blood T cell repertoires in COVID-19. Using immunoSEQ multiplex PCR, the repertoire was profiled, and TCRdb retains in-frame clones only, with some absent. The sample consists of roughly 340,000 clones, 89% of them appearing once. Sequencing used peripheral blood. These receptors were collected from a woman younger than 45 with COVID-19, enrolled during active disease.

This clone was detected once. This chain uses TRBV5-1 with TRBJ2-5, with 7 bases that match TRBD1. V dropped 5 bases and J dropped 5; count of bases not matched to a gene: 9. The germline V gene has CDR1 SGHRS and CDR2 YFSETQ. This CDR3 is built from 14 residues. The CDR3 region has the DNA TGCGCCAGCAGATCCGGGACAGTCGTGGAGACCCAGTACTTC. Its translation is CASRSGTVVETQYF. The full variable domain, its missing parts supplied by reference TRBV5-1 and TRBJ2-5, is KAGVTQTPRYLIKTRGQQVTLSCSPISGHRSVSWYQQTPGQGLQFLFEYFSETQRNKGNFPGRFSGRQFSNSRSEMNVSTLELGDSALYLCASRSGTVVETQYFGPGTRLLVL.

V gene TRBV11-3 combines with J gene TRBJ2-5, with a weak D call TRBD2 (7 bases). The germline V and J ends were trimmed by 5 bases and 2 bases, with 15 bases remaining between them. Germline V gene lookup returns CDR1 SGHNT and CDR2 YENEEA. The CDR3 runs to 15 residues. CDR3 coding DNA: TGTGCCAGCAGCAGCTCCCGGGGGGCTCAAGAGACCCAGTACTTC. Translating it yields CASSSSRGAQETQYF.

The rearrangement links TRBV18 to TRBJ2-3; 13 bases fit TRBD2. In germline, CDR1 is KGHSH, CDR2 LQKENI. After removal of 3 bases from V and 2 bases from J, the junction contained 2 bases not matched to a gene. The CDR3 sequence is 16 residues long. The CDR3 DNA follows: TGTGCCAGCTCACCGGGACTAGCGGGAACCACAGATACGCAGTATTTT. It codes for CASSPGLAGTTDTQYF.

The chain combines TRBV5-1 with TRBJ2-3, with TRBD2 matching over 9 bases. Losses at the gene ends were 0 bases for V and 7 bases for J; bases not matched to a gene: 9. CDR1 and CDR2 from the germline V gene are SGHRS and YFSETQ. The length of the CDR3 is 16 residues. CDR3 nucleotide sequence: TGCGCCAGCAGCTTGGAGGGAGCGGGGGGCCCTTATACGCAGTATTTT. This codes for CASSLEGAGGPYTQYF.

The V gene is TRBV27, the J gene TRBJ1-5; the match to TRBD1 covers 7 bases. The CDR3 totals 15 residues. The J segment lost 6 bases and the V segment lost 6 bases, leaving 11 bases of the junction unmatched. CDR1 and CDR2 from the germline V gene are MNHEY and SMNVEV (reference sequence). CDR3 loop: CASRIRTGSPQPQHF. The CDR3 bases are TGTGCCAGCAGAATCCGGACAGGCAGCCCTCAGCCCCAGCATTTT.

The V gene is TRBV10-3, the J gene TRBJ2-1; 11 bases are shared with TRBD2. The CDR3 is 16 residues long. Germline CDR1 ENHRY, CDR2 SYGVKD. V shed 7 bases, J shed 3 bases, and the junction held 8 bases outside the gene matches. CDR3 sequence reads: CAITSTSGASYNEQFF. CDR3 sequence (DNA): TGTGCCATCACTTCGACTAGCGGGGCGAGCTACAATGAGCAGTTCTTC.

In DNA, the CDR3 is TGCGCCAGCAGCTTGCTACAGGGGGCGAACTACGAGCAGTACTTC. It translates to CASSLLQGANYEQYF. The V and J genes are TRBV5-1 and TRBJ2-7; 9 positions agree with TRBD1. V shed 1 base, J shed 3 bases, and the junction held 5 bases outside the gene matches. In germline, CDR1 is SGHRS, CDR2 YFSETQ. This CDR3 is 15 amino acids long.

This chain connects TRBV28 to TRBJ2-3; TRBD1 matches 9 bases. The V segment lost 5 bases and the J segment 3 bases; nucleotides outside the gene matches: 6. The CDR3 covers 15 residues. Germline V gives CDR1 MDHEN, CDR2 SYDVKM. CDR3 sequence: CASSLPQGATDTQYF. CDR3 nucleotides: TGTGCCAGCAGTCTACCACAGGGGGCTACAGATACGCAGTATTTT.

V and J are TRBV28 and TRBJ1-2, with D maybe TRBD1 (6 bases). The CDR3 extends over 14 amino acids. The V gene lost 2 bases and the J gene lost 8 bases, with 15 bases spanning the gap. The germline V gene has CDR1 MDHEN and CDR2 SYDVKM. The CDR3 loop reads CASSLAGASGGYTF. DNA for the CDR3: TGTGCCAGCAGTTTAGCGGGGGCCAGTGGCGGCTACACCTTC.

In this sample, this clone turned up once. The genes are TRBV6-4 and TRBJ2-2; a possible D gene is TRBD1 (5 bases). Trimming shortened V by 5 bases and J by 5 bases, and 15 bases separated the two germline ends. In germline, CDR1 is MRHNA, CDR2 SNTAGT. This CDR3 region has 15 residues. The CDR3 protein is CASSPDSQATGELFF. CDR3 DNA: TGTGCCAGCAGTCCTGACAGCCAGGCGACCGGGGAGCTGTTTTTT.

The rearrangement links TRBV7-2 to TRBJ2-1; D perhaps matches TRBD2 (6 bases). Trimming pared 10 bases from V and 3 bases from J, leaving 28 bases between. CDR3 size: 18 residues. Germline CDR1 is SGHTA and CDR2 is FQGNSA. CDR3 amino acids: CATSPPHSGQRLYNEQFF. The CDR3 nucleotides read TGTGCCACCTCACCACCCCACAGCGGGCAAAGGCTCTACAATGAGCAGTTCTTC.

The rearrangement joins TRBV29-1 to TRBJ2-5; 7 positions match TRBD1. The CDR3 runs to 14 residues. V lost 5 bases and J lost 4; bases outside the gene matches: 10. CDR1 SQVTM and CDR2 ANQGSEA come from the germline V gene. The CDR3 loop reads CSVRTTGSGETQYF. The CDR3 nucleotides are TGCAGCGTTCGAACGACAGGGAGTGGAGAGACCCAGTACTTC.